This is a list of T cell receptor beta chains from one sample in a study of CD8+ T cells in alopecia areata. Libraries were prepared by immunoSEQ multiplex PCR; TCRdb keeps only in-frame clonotypes and omits some of them. The table shows under 200,000 clones, with about two thirds occurring only once. Sequenced here: CD4+ T cells sorted from blood, sampled at week 4, from a patient treated with tofacitinib. All receptors come from a human donor with alopecia areata. Both conserved end residues are part of each CDR3. A D gene is named only where the DNA matches it firmly. Rows give clone size only sometimes, using once, few, many, or a class for an expanded clone.

-	TRBJ2-7	TRBV7-9	once	CASSLGDNSLVREQYF	TGTGCCAGCAGCTTAGGGGACAACTCCTTAGTGAGGGAGCAGTACTTC
-	TRBJ2-3	TRBV5-4	few	CASSFRPGTDTQYF	TGTGCCAGCAGCTTTCGACCGGGAACAGATACGCAGTATTTT
TRBD1	TRBJ1-2	TRBV7-9	few	CASSHRDRGVGYTF	TGTGCCAGCAGCCACCGGGACAGGGGAGTTGGCTACACCTTC
-	TRBJ1-4	TRBV30	-	CAWSQQGEKLFF	TGTGCCTGGAGTCAGCAGGGTGAAAAACTGTTTTTT
-	TRBJ1-5	TRBV6-6	-	CASSATGWGQPQHF	TGTGCCAGCAGTGCCACGGGCTGGGGTCAGCCCCAGCATTTT
-	TRBJ2-5	TRBV29-1	few	CSVDPGLVQYF	TGCAGCGTTGACCCTGGCCTGGTCCAGTACTTC
-	TRBJ2-5	TRBV29-1	-	CSVVVVQETQYF	TGCAGCGTTGTCGTTGTTCAAGAGACCCAGTACTTC
TRBD1	TRBJ1-6	TRBV18	-	CASSPGQVLISPLHF	TGTGCCAGCTCACCCGGACAGGTCTTGATTTCACCCCTCCACTTT
-	TRBJ1-1	TRBV9	few	CASSPGGTVNTEAFF	TGTGCCAGCAGTCCGGGGGGGACGGTGAACACTGAAGCTTTCTTT
TRBD1	TRBJ2-7	TRBV30	few	CAWSPPGQVTEQYF	TGTGCCTGGAGTCCCCCGGGACAGGTAACCGAGCAGTACTTC
-	TRBJ1-2	TRBV9	few	CASSVGSAIRGYTF	TGTGCCAGCAGCGTAGGCAGTGCCATACGAGGCTACACCTTC
TRBD1	TRBJ2-7	TRBV20-1	few	CSARQGYEQYF	TGCAGTGCCAGACAGGGATACGAGCAGTACTTC
-	TRBJ2-7	TRBV27	-	CASSTTSSYEQYF	TGTGCCAGCAGTACGACTAGCTCCTACGAGCAGTACTTC
-	TRBJ1-4	TRBV14	few	CASSRAGKNEKLFF	TGTGCCAGCAGCCGCGCCGGGAAGAATGAAAAACTGTTTTTT
-	TRBJ2-7	TRBV15	many	CATSRAFGGRTEQYF	TGTGCCACCAGCAGAGCATTTGGGGGGAGGACAGAGCAGTACTTC
TRBD2	TRBJ2-5	TRBV7-2	-	CASSLAILGGQETQYF	TGTGCCAGCAGCTTAGCTATACTGGGGGGGCAAGAGACCCAGTACTTC
TRBD2	TRBJ2-1	TRBV30	once	CACAFSSGARYNEQFF	TGTGCCTGCGCGTTCTCCAGCGGGGCGCGTTACAATGAGCAGTTCTTC
-	TRBJ2-4	TRBV7-9	-	CASSLDGRLRDIQYF	TGTGCCAGCAGCTTAGACGGCAGGTTGAGGGACATTCAGTACTTC
-	TRBJ1-1	TRBV6-5	-	CASTVSPWAEAFF	TGTGCCAGCACCGTTAGTCCGTGGGCTGAAGCTTTCTTT
TRBD1	TRBJ1-2	TRBV5-1	-	CASSWGTENYGYTF	TGCGCCAGCAGCTGGGGGACAGAAAACTATGGCTACACCTTC
-	TRBJ1-5	TRBV12-5	-	CASGPGEEPQHF	TGTGCTAGTGGTCCCGGCGAGGAGCCCCAGCATTTT
-	TRBJ2-7	TRBV29-1	once	CSVGSARQTYEQYF	TGCAGCGTTGGTTCTGCCCGACAGACCTACGAGCAGTACTTC
-	TRBJ2-1	TRBV10-2	-	CASSAGDEQFF	TGCGCCAGCAGTGCGGGGGATGAGCAGTTCTTC
TRBD1	TRBJ1-1	TRBV5-6	-	CASSKRQGGDMNTEAFF	TGTGCCAGCAGCAAACGACAGGGGGGTGACATGAACACTGAAGCTTTCTTT
TRBD2	TRBJ2-7	TRBV7-9	-	CASSDGTSGDRYEQYF	TGTGCCAGCAGCGACGGGACTAGCGGGGACCGCTACGAGCAGTACTTC
-	TRBJ1-5	TRBV27	once	CASSPTGGGRRQPQHF	TGTGCCAGCAGCCCTACCGGAGGAGGGAGGCGTCAGCCCCAGCATTTT
-	TRBJ1-2	TRBV2	-	CASGGGAHGYTF	TGTGCCAGCGGGGGGGGCGCCCATGGCTACACCTTC
TRBD1	TRBJ2-7	TRBV29-1	-	CSVGGGIYEQYF	TGCAGCGTTGGAGGGGGCATCTACGAGCAGTACTTC
-	TRBJ1-1	TRBV29-1	-	CSVEDPGVEAEAFF	TGCAGCGTTGAAGATCCGGGGGTTGAGGCTGAAGCTTTCTTT
-	TRBJ1-5	TRBV29-1	-	CSVRPGTNQPQHF	TGCAGCGTCCGACCCGGGACAAATCAGCCCCAGCATTTT